This T cell receptor beta chain stems from a study of blood T cells in healthy people across ages (dated by TCRdb to the mid-2010s). As for the study more broadly: In model experiments, template switching captured roughly one uniquely barcoded TCR beta cDNA molecule for every two T cells. To track age-related changes in TCR beta repertoire diversity, the study relied on deep sequencing normalized with unique cDNA molecular identifiers. Four age groups were formed from the donors: young (average 16 years), middle-aged (approximately 42), aged (roughly 59) and long-lived (more than 75). To avoid experimental bias, donors of different ages were spread randomly across the sequencing lanes. Using the same blood draw, the study looked at two additional independent replicas of 1 million unique cDNA reads for two donors, one aged 18 to 30 and the other aged 80 or older.

Ten or more counts support this clonotype. Its antigen is unknown. The record has no base qualities; no much larger clone is one base away. Libraries were constructed by 5' RACE. The listed sequencing device is Illumina HiSeq 2500. A second 7 to 11 cycle PCR used a sample-barcoded 5' primer and a J-beta primer mix. A template-switch 5' adaptor carrying 12 random nucleotides introduced a unique molecular identifier onto each TCR beta cDNA molecule. At least 3 million CDR3-containing paired-end reads were obtained from each sample. The Mint cDNA synthesis kit, primed by a TRBC-specific oligonucleotide, was used to synthesize first-strand cDNA from all RNA. All cDNA was treated with uracil-DNA glycosylase and then went through a first 18-cycle PCR with the universal primers M1SS and BC2_uni_R. In the source study's methods: For normalization, 1 million high-quality reads, each with a distinct molecular identifier, were randomly selected from each sample. Instead of being binned into consensus sequences, reads that shared molecular identifiers were thrown out. MiTCR, set to a Q25 quality threshold and the strictest error-elimination algorithm, was used for CDR3 identification, clonotype clustering and error correction. A nonparametric unseen species model with Euler transformation was used to estimate a lower bound on total TCR beta diversity. The raw public data were reprocessed by TCRdb itself: fastp quality trimming at Q25, MiXCR clonotype calling, in-frame beta chains only. Rows matching on CDR3 protein sequence are summarized as one entry with the most common DNA and genes. V and J calls and clone size were set by TCRdb, not the authors. The sample profile shows roughly 650,000 distinct CDR3 sequences; roughly 32% of them were found once. The ten biggest clones cover less than 20% of the sample.

The paper's findings and limits, for the study overall: Estimates of total diversity based on one million sequenced T cells were regarded as lower bounds and as underestimates. Compared with the aged group, the long-lived group had more naive CD4+ T cells, fewer expanded clones and increased TCR diversity, a pattern suggesting age selection. Observed TCR beta diversity per million T cells fell roughly linearly with age, and a significant reduction was already apparent by age around 44. There was a strong correlation between observed TCR beta diversity and the percentage of naive T cells measured by flow cytometry. The CMV infection status of donors was not known, potentially confounding age-related changes in expanded clonotypes. Bulk unsorted PBMC profiling prevented conclusive comparison of naive and antigen-experienced compartments.

The germline V gene yields MNHEY for CDR1 and SVGAGI for CDR2. The germline ends are 11 bases apart after V is trimmed by 8 bases and J by 4 bases. CDR3 length: 12 amino acids, cysteine to phenylalanine. Only the CDR3 DNA is retained, 36 bases long and in frame from the first base. Systemically healthy Caucasian individuals from Russia, around 38 in total and aged about 6 to 95 years, were included as donors. Each donor gave ten milliliters of peripheral blood, collected into EDTA-treated Vacutainer tubes. Ficoll-Paque density-gradient centrifugation was used to isolate PBMCs, with at least 6.5 million per sample. Trizol reagent was used to extract total RNA from PBMCs, with at least 5 micrograms per sample. The percentages of naive CD45RAhigh/CD27high T cells were determined by flow cytometry on a PBMC aliquot from every donor.

The chain joins TRBV6-5 to TRBJ1-2; no D segment can be confidently identified. The TCR sequence derives from a woman older than 75 in good health. Donor details come from another sample of the same person, matched by shared clones. The sequencing sample was made of blood. The CDR3 sequence is CASAKLPYGYTF. Read as DNA, the sequence is TGTGCCAGCGCTAAGCTGCCCTATGGCTACACCTTC.